This T cell receptor beta chain was found in a study of spatial heterogeneity in lung cancer. The time point: sample taken at primary tumor resection. Whole RNA, which was extracted from tumor, nontumor lung tissue or frozen PBMC, was sequenced without any cell sorting. This clonotype was observed at least ten times. On each TCR cDNA molecule, a unique molecular identifier was present. TCRdb reprocessed the 5' RACE reads with MiXCR, giving one entry per CDR3 protein. The table shows tens of thousands of distinct CDR3 sequences, with roughly 5.2% occurring only once. Germline lookup yields CDR1 LGHNA and CDR2 YNFKEQ. V lost 3 bases and J lost 6; bases outside the gene matches: 5. CDR3 length equals 14 residues.

V and J are TRBV4-2 and TRBJ2-3; 8 nucleotides agree with TRBD1. The TCR was taken from a male donor with early-stage non-small cell lung cancer. Sequenced material: PBMCs, taken at surgery. Here the CDR3 DNA reads TGTGCCAGCAGCCATGGACAGGGTAGGGATACGCAGTATTTT. Translation gives CASSHGQGRDTQYF.